These 25 T cell receptor beta chains came from one sample sequenced in a study of T cell repertoires in ileal Crohn's disease. Sequenced by immunoSEQ multiplex PCR; TCRdb stores in-frame clones only, minus some. The sample consists of more than 12,000 clones, nearly 80% of them appearing once. The specimen was ileal tissue. Receptor source: an adult with Crohn's disease.

In this sample, this clone turned up a few times. The chain uses TRBV5-1 and TRBJ2-3; 13 bases are shared with TRBD2. This CDR3 is built from 18 residues. Germline-derived CDR1 and CDR2 are SGHRS and YFSETQ. The ends lost 4 bases at V and 1 base at J; junction bases unmatched: 9. CDR3 in amino acids: CASSRMSGTSGGTDTQYF. CDR3 DNA sequence: TGCGCCAGCAGCAGGATGTCCGGGACTAGCGGGGGCACAGATACGCAGTATTTT.

As DNA, the CDR3 is TGTGCCAGCAGTACCCCGGGACAGGGGACGAACACCGGGGAGCTGTTTTTT. Amino acids: CASSTPGQGTNTGELFF. The chain is built from TRBV2 and TRBJ2-2, with TRBD1 matching 10 bases. CDR1 SNHLY and CDR2 FYNNEI come from the germline V gene. The CDR3 extends over 17 amino acids. Unmatched junction bases numbered 6, after V lost 5 bases and J lost 0 bases. Combining the CDR3 with reference TRBV2 and TRBJ2-2 gives the whole variable domain EPEVTQTPSHQVTQMGQEVILRCVPISNHLYFYWYRQILGQKVEFLVSFYNNEISEKSEIFDDQFSVERPDGSNFTLKIRSTKLEDSAMYFCASSTPGQGTNTGELFFGEGSRLTVL.

V gene TRBV27 combines with J gene TRBJ1-1, with D perhaps matching TRBD1 (6 bases). Trimming left V 0 bases short and J 4 bases short, with 12 bases between. This CDR3 has 15 amino acids. Germline V lookup: CDR1 MNHEY, CDR2 SMNVEV (reference sequence). The CDR3 sequence is CASSLSGRGSTEAFF. CDR3 coding DNA: TGTGCCAGCAGTTTATCCGGGAGGGGGAGCACTGAAGCTTTCTTT.

This chain uses TRBV20-1 with TRBJ2-1, with D possibly matching TRBD1 (5 bases). The germline V gene encodes CDR1 DFQATT and CDR2 SNEGSKA (reference sequence). CDR3 length equals 11 residues. Trimming left V 7 bases short and J 4 bases short, with 8 bases between. CDR3 in amino acids: CSGGLYNEQFF. DNA of the CDR3: TGCAGTGGGGGCCTATACAATGAGCAGTTCTTC.

V usage is TRBV6-5 and J usage is TRBJ1-2, with D maybe TRBD1 (6 bases). Germline V CDR1 and CDR2: MNHEY, SVGAGI. The CDR3 is made up of 13 amino acids. V lost 5 bases, J lost 5 bases, and 12 bases lay in between. The CDR3 DNA reads as TGTGCCAGCAGTAGGGGGTTAGGATATGGCTACACCTTC. The encoded protein is CASSRGLGYGYTF.

This chain joins TRBV29-1 and TRBJ2-1; TRBD1 might be the D (6 bases). Trimming stripped 7 bases from V and 7 bases from J, with 20 bases between. There are 14 residues in the CDR3. Per germline, CDR1 SQVTM and CDR2 ANQGSEA. The CDR3: CSGVGRQARNEQFF. The CDR3 DNA follows: TGCAGCGGGGTTGGTAGACAGGCCCGGAATGAGCAGTTCTTC.

V and J are TRBV11-2 and TRBJ1-6, with 10 positions matching TRBD1. After removal of 8 bases from V and 9 bases from J, the junction contained 16 bases not matched to a gene. CDR3 length: 17 residues. The germline gives CDR1 SGHAT, CDR2 FQNNGV. The CDR3 here is CASASGTGAGIGSPLHF. DNA for the CDR3: TGTGCCAGCGCATCCGGGACAGGGGCGGGTATTGGTTCACCCCTCCACTTT.

This chain connects TRBV27 to TRBJ1-2; 9 bases are a match to TRBD1. Germline loops: CDR1 MNHEY, CDR2 SMNVEV (reference sequence). The CDR3 has 15 amino acids. The ends lost 6 bases at V and 7 bases at J; junction bases unmatched: 12. CDR3 protein: CASRSPGQGLGGYTF. CDR3 coding DNA: TGTGCCAGCAGATCACCGGGACAGGGTCTTGGTGGCTACACCTTC.

The chain uses TRBV29-1 and TRBJ2-1, with D possibly matching TRBD1 (6 bases). CDR3 length: 13 residues. CDR1 SQVTM and CDR2 ANQGSEA come from the germline V gene. The V gene lost 6 bases and the J gene lost 9 bases, with 18 bases spanning the gap. The CDR3 DNA reads as TGCAGCGTGGAGGCCAACAGGGATCGTGAGCAGTTCTTC. Its protein product is CSVEANRDREQFF.

The gene calls are TRBV25-1 and TRBJ1-6; tentatively, D is TRBD1 (5 bases). This CDR3 spans 16 amino acids. V was trimmed by 2 bases and J by 0 bases, leaving 8 bases between them. CDR1 is MGHDK, CDR2 SYGVNS, per germline. CDR3 protein: CASSERGFSYNSPLHF. The CDR3 region has the DNA TGTGCCAGCAGTGAACGGGGGTTCTCCTATAATTCACCCCTCCACTTT.

The chain is built from TRBV28 and TRBJ1-2, with 9 bases matching TRBD1. Germline CDR1 is MDHEN and CDR2 is SYDVKM. V dropped 5 bases and J dropped 3; count of bases not matched to a gene: 7. The CDR3 length is 15 residues. CDR3 loop: CASSRPGTGHYGYTF. The CDR3 DNA is TGTGCCAGCAGTCGTCCCGGGACAGGGCACTATGGCTACACCTTC.

V is TRBV28 and J is TRBJ1-3; a possible D gene is TRBD1 (6 bases). The CDR3 spans 14 residues. Germline V gene data show CDR1 as MDHEN and CDR2 as SYDVKM. Trimming stripped 7 bases from V and 0 bases from J, with 10 bases between. CDR3 amino acids: CASTRGISGNTIYF. The CDR3 DNA sequence: TGTGCCAGCACCAGGGGAATCTCTGGAAACACCATATATTTT.

This chain links TRBV14 with TRBJ2-7; 9 positions agree with TRBD2. Germline trimming cut 3 bases from V and 3 bases from J; bases unmatched to any gene: 6. Germline CDR1 SGHDN, CDR2 FVKESK. CDR3 length: 15 residues. The CDR3 loop is CASSHYRTSVYEQYF. As DNA, the CDR3 is TGTGCCAGCAGCCACTACAGGACTAGCGTCTACGAGCAGTACTTC.

The CDR3: CASSIIAGGNSGANVLTF. In DNA, the CDR3 is TGTGCCAGTAGTATAATAGCGGGGGGCAACTCTGGGGCCAACGTCCTGACTTTC. The rearrangement joins TRBV19 to TRBJ2-6, with 10 bases fitting TRBD2. The CDR3 has 18 amino acids. V gave up 2 bases and J gave up 0 bases; unmatched junction bases: 4. In germline, CDR1 is LNHDA, CDR2 SQIVND (reference sequence).

V gene TRBV18 combines with J gene TRBJ2-3, with D unclear. This CDR3 has 15 amino acids. V was trimmed by 3 bases and J by 2 bases, leaving 12 bases between them. In germline, CDR1 is KGHSH, CDR2 LQKENI. Here the CDR3 DNA reads TGTGCCAGCTCACCTTTAACAGCCGCCACAGATACGCAGTATTTT. Translating it yields CASSPLTAATDTQYF. Drawing the rest from reference TRBV18 and TRBJ2-3, the complete variable domain is NAGVMQNPRHLVRRRGQEARLRCSPMKGHSHVYWYRQLPEEGLKFMVYLQKENIIDESGMPKERFSAEFPKEGPSILRIQQVVRGDSAAYFCASSPLTAATDTQYFGPGTRLTVL.

This chain uses TRBV7-8 with TRBJ2-7; 7 nucleotides align to TRBD2. CDR1 is SGHVS and CDR2 is FQNEAQ in the germline V gene. The CDR3 spans 15 residues. V lost 2 bases to trimming and J lost 4 bases; unmatched junction nucleotides: 8. CDR3 sequence (DNA): TGTGCCAGCAGCTTAAGGGGCGGGGGTATTTACGAGCAGTACTTC. It specifies CASSLRGGGIYEQYF.

The chain has TRBV27 and TRBJ2-1; 7 bases agree with TRBD2. The CDR3 runs 15 residues. V shed 1 base, J shed 3 bases, and the junction held 3 bases outside the gene matches. Germline V CDR1 and CDR2: MNHEY, SMNVEV (reference sequence). The CDR3 region is CASSLWWDYYNEQFF. CDR3 sequence (DNA): TGTGCCAGCAGTTTATGGTGGGACTACTACAATGAGCAGTTCTTC.

This chain joins TRBV7-8 and TRBJ1-2; 7 bases match TRBD1. V was clipped by 5 bases and J by 6 bases; unmatched bases: 9. Germline V gene lookup returns CDR1 SGHVS and CDR2 FQNEAQ. This CDR3 region has 14 residues. This CDR3 is CASSPDRERNGYTF. CDR3 DNA: TGTGCCAGCAGCCCTGACAGGGAGAGGAATGGCTACACCTTC.

This chain uses TRBV19 with TRBJ1-2; possible D gene TRBD1, 6 bases. This CDR3 region has 14 residues. V dropped 3 bases and J dropped 7 bases, with 15 bases sitting between them. Germline V gene data show CDR1 as LNHDA and CDR2 as SQIVND (reference sequence). The CDR3 loop is CASSMDRGLGGYTF. In nucleotides, the CDR3 is TGTGCCAGTAGTATGGACAGAGGTTTAGGTGGCTACACCTTC. The full variable domain, in which reference TRBV19 and TRBJ1-2 provide the parts outside the CDR3, is DGGITQSPKYLFRKEGQNVTLSCEQNLNHDAMYWYRQDPGQGLRLIYYSQIVNDFQKGDIAEGYSVSREKKESFPLTVTSAQKNPTAFYLCASSMDRGLGGYTFGSGTRLTVV.

CDR3 nucleotides: TGCGCCAGCAGCTTGGGTCCAGGGTCGAGGACTGAAGCTTTCTTT. Amino acid sequence: CASSLGPGSRTEAFF. The chain is built from TRBV5-1 and TRBJ1-1, with D perhaps TRBD1 (5 bases). From germline, CDR1 is SGHRS and CDR2 YFSETQ. The CDR3 has 15 residues. V was cut by 0 bases and J by 5 bases, with 14 bases left in between.

The J gene is TRBJ1-2, the V gene TRBV4-2, with D perhaps TRBD1 (5 bases). The CDR3 is 15 residues long. The V and J ends lost 6 bases and 0 bases respectively, with 14 bases between them. CDR1 LGHNA and CDR2 YNFKEQ come from the germline V gene. The CDR3 DNA reads as TGTGCCAGCAGACCGACCCGGGGGGCTAACTATGGCTACACCTTC. This codes for CASRPTRGANYGYTF.

The chain carries TRBV18 and TRBJ1-4, with 8 bases lining up with TRBD1. CDR3 length: 14 amino acids. Trimming removed 8 bases from V and 7 bases from J; junction bases left unmatched: 9. The germline V gene has CDR1 KGHSH and CDR2 LQKENI. This CDR3 is CASLDRGRGEKLFF. CDR3 bases: TGTGCCAGCCTCGACAGGGGACGGGGTGAAAAACTGTTTTTT.

The V and J genes are TRBV7-2 and TRBJ2-3; 11 nucleotides align to TRBD1. Germline V lookup: CDR1 SGHTA, CDR2 FQGNSA. This CDR3 spans 15 amino acids. Losses at the gene ends were 2 bases for V and 4 bases for J; bases not matched to a gene: 2. The chain's CDR3 is CASSLMGQGADTQYF. In DNA form, the CDR3 reads TGTGCCAGCAGCTTAATGGGACAGGGGGCAGATACGCAGTATTTT.

The rearrangement joins TRBV5-1 to TRBJ2-5; 10 positions match TRBD2. CDR1 is SGHRS and CDR2 is YFSETQ in the germline V gene. The CDR3 covers 13 residues. V dropped 5 bases and J dropped 5; count of bases not matched to a gene: 3. In DNA form, the CDR3 reads TGCGCCAGCAGATTAGCGGGAGGCGAGACCCAGTACTTC. Translating it yields CASRLAGGETQYF. Complete variable domain (other parts from reference TRBV5-1 and TRBJ2-5): KAGVTQTPRYLIKTRGQQVTLSCSPISGHRSVSWYQQTPGQGLQFLFEYFSETQRNKGNFPGRFSGRQFSNSRSEMNVSTLELGDSALYLCASRLAGGETQYFGPGTRLLVL.

V usage is TRBV5-1 and J usage is TRBJ2-1; 9 nucleotides match TRBD1. Per the germline V gene, CDR1 is SGHRS and CDR2 is YFSETQ. The CDR3 covers 15 residues. J gave up 3 bases and V 4 bases, and 5 bases lay outside the gene matches. CDR3 protein: CASSMGGQGYNEQFF. The CDR3 nucleotides are TGCGCCAGCAGCATGGGGGGACAGGGCTACAATGAGCAGTTCTTC.